Reported below is one TCR beta chain. These data come from a study of blood T cell repertoires in COVID-19. Study-level information: Sites in the United States, Italy and Spain provided acute and convalescent COVID-19 samples. PBMCs, B-cell-depleted T cells, or T cells provided the cDNA or gDNA that made up the material.

As handled by the study authors: Quantification of nucleated cells was approximated via reference gene primer amplification. The repertoire was sequenced with immunoSEQ multiplex PCR; TCRdb's copy has only in-frame clones and lacks some. The DNA was the basis for D and trimming; V, J and clone size are from that table. The table has 40,000 or so clones, about 85% seen once; the top ten hold roughly 5.3%. Germline CDR1 reads MDHEN; CDR2 reads SYDVKM. Trimming stripped 6 bases from V and 4 bases from J, with 18 bases between. The CDR3 extends over 15 amino acids. The source of this sequence is a man in his fifties or sixties with active COVID-19. Sequencing was done on a sample of peripheral blood. V gene TRBV28 combines with J gene TRBJ1-2, with D possibly TRBD1 on 5 matching bases. CDR3 region: CASSVGGANLYGYTF. CDR3 nucleotide sequence: TGTGCCAGCAGCGTGGGTGGGGCAAACCTCTATGGCTACACCTTC.